At least ten counts were recorded for the clone carrying this T cell receptor beta chain. Antigen: not known. The record originates from a study of regulatory T cells in long-lasting Graves disease. With 7 bases removed from V and 0 bases from J, the gap between germline ends came to 16 bases. The CDR3 contains 16 residues. The germline V gene encodes CDR1 SGHNT and CDR2 YENEEA. Assembly of TCR beta libraries relied on iRepertoire HTBI primers together with Arm-PCR of CDR3 regions. TCRdb reprocessed the multiplex PCR reads via MiXCR and lists one record per CDR3 protein. In the table there are about 430,000 distinct CDR3 sequences, 15% of which are singletons. The sample's time point: newly diagnosed GD, antithyroid drugs for less than 3 months. The TCR library was made from RNA that had been extracted from PBMCs in TRIzol. Points from the study as a whole: TCR diversity was lower in persistent Graves' patients (versus newly diagnosed ones). The study found TRBV28, TRBJ1-2 and TRBJ2-5 favored in persistent disease.

Another study also made use of these data, one on T cells in Graves' hyperthyroidism and ophthalmopathy. As that report states: First-round RT-PCR targeting the TCR CDR3 was performed with the HTBI primer set.

The sequence derives from a middle-aged woman with Graves disease. The rearrangement uses TRBV11-3 and TRBJ2-1; no clear D gene. The material was peripheral blood mononuclear cells (PBMCs), obtained at new diagnosis, from a patient treated with antithyroid drugs. This CDR3 reads CASTDSFASSYNEQFF. In nucleotides, the CDR3 is TGTGCCAGCACTGATTCGTTCGCGAGCTCCTACAATGAGCAGTTCTTC.